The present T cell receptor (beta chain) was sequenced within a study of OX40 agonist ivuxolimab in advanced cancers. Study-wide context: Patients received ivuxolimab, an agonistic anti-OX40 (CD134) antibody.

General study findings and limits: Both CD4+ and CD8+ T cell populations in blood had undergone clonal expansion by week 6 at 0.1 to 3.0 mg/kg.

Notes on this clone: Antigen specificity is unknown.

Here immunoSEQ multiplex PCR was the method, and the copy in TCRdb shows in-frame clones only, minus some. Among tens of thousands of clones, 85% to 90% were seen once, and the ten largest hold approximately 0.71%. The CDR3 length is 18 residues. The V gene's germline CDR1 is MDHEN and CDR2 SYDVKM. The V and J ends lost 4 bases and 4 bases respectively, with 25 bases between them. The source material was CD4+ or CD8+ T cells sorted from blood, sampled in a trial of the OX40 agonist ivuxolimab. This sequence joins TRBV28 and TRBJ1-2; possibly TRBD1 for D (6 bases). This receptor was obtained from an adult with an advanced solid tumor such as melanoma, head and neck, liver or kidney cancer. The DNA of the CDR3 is TGTGCCAGCAGTTCCACCGCTTTAGGACAAACAGGGACCTATGGCTACACCTTC. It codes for CASSSTALGQTGTYGYTF.